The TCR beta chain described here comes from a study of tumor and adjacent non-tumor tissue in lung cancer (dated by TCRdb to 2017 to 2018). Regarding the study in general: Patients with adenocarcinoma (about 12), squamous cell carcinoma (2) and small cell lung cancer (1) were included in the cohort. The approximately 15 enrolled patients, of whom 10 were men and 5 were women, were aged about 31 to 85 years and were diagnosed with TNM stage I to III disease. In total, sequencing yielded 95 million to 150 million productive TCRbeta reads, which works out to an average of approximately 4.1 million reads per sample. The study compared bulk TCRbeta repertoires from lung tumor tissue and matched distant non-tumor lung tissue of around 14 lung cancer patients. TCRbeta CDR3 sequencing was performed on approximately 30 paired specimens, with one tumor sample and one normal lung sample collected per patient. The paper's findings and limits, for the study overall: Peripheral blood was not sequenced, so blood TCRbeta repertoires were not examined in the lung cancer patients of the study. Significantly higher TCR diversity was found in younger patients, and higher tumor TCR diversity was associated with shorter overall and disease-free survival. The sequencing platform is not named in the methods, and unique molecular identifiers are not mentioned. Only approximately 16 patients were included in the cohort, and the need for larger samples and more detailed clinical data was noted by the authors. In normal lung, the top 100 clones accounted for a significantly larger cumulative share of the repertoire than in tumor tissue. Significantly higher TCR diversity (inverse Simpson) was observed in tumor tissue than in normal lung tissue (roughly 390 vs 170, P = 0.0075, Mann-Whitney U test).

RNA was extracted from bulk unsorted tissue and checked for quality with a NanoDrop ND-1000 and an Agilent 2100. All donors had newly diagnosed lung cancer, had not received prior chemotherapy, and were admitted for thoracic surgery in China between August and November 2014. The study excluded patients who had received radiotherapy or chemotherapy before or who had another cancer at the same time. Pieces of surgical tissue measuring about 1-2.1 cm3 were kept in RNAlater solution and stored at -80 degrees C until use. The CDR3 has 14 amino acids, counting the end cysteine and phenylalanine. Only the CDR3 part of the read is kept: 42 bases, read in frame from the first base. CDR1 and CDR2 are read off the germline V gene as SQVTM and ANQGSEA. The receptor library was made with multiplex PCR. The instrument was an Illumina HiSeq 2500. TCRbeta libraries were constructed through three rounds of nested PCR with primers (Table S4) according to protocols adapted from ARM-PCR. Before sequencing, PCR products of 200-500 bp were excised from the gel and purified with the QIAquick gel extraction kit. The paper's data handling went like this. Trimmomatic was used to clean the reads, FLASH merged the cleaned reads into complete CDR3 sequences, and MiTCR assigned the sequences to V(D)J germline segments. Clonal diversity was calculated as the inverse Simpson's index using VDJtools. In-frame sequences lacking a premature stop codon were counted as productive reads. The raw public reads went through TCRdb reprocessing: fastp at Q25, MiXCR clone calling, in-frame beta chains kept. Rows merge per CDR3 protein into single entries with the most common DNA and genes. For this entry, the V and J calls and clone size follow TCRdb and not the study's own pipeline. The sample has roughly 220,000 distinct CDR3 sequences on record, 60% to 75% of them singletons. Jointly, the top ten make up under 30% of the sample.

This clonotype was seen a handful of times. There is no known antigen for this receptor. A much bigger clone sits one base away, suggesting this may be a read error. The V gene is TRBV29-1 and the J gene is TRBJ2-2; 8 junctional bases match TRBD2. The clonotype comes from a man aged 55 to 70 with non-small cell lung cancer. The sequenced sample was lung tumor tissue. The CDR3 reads CNVSTSANTGELFF. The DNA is TGCAACGTGTCGACTAGCGCGAACACCGGGGAGCTGTTTTTT.